Shown below are 4 T cell receptor beta chains from a single sample sequenced in a study of tumour-infiltrating T cells in Burkitt lymphoma. The method was immunoSEQ multiplex PCR; TCRdb's version includes in-frame clones alone and lacks a portion of them. This table holds about 520 clones, under 20% found once. Sequenced sample: tumor tissue. The source is a human donor with Burkitt lymphoma.

This clone was counted a few times. The chain links TRBV18 to TRBJ2-1, with D perhaps given as TRBD1 or TRBD2 (6 bases each). The V end was cut by 1 base, the J end by 9 bases, with 13 bases between. The CDR3 has 14 amino acids. The germline gives CDR1 KGHSH, CDR2 LQKENI. CDR3 sequence reads: CASSPLGGPAEQFF. As DNA, the CDR3 is TGTGCCAGCTCACCACTTGGGGGGCCGGCTGAGCAGTTCTTC. The entire variable domain, with the rest obtained from reference TRBV18 and TRBJ2-1, is as follows: NAGVMQNPRHLVRRRGQEARLRCSPMKGHSHVYWYRQLPEEGLKFMVYLQKENIIDESGMPKERFSAEFPKEGPSILRIQQVVRGDSAAYFCASSPLGGPAEQFFGPGTRLTVL.

This clone was counted a few times. The chain employs TRBV29-1 and TRBJ2-5, with 7 positions matching TRBD1. The CDR3 spans 16 residues. Germline-derived CDR1 and CDR2 are SQVTM and ANQGSEA. With V trimmed by 6 bases and J by 3 bases, 16 bases remained unmatched. The CDR3 sequence: CSVVDKGAAVKETQYF. As DNA, the CDR3 is TGCAGCGTAGTAGACAAGGGGGCGGCGGTAAAAGAGACCCAGTACTTC.

A few counts support this clone. The chain joins TRBV5-1 to TRBJ2-3; the D is unclear. With 0 bases removed from V and 3 bases from J, the gap between germline ends came to 8 bases. CDR3 size: 14 residues. Germline V gene lookup returns CDR1 SGHRS and CDR2 YFSETQ. The CDR3 coding sequence is TGCGCCAGCAGCTTGGGAGCCCCGACAGATACGCAGTATTTT. It is translated as CASSLGAPTDTQYF.

The chain uses TRBV27 and TRBJ2-2; D remains unclear. The CDR3 is 15 residues long. With 3 bases removed from V and 0 bases from J, the gap between germline ends came to 8 bases. Germline loops: CDR1 MNHEY, CDR2 SMNVEV (reference sequence). As DNA, the CDR3 is TGTGCCAGCAGTTTTTCCACTTCGAACACCGGGGAGCTGTTTTTT. Protein: CASSFSTSNTGELFF.